The next 11 T cell receptor beta chains were all read from a single sample in a study of CD8 T cells in Susac syndrome. Reverse transcription of about 0.45 to 1 ug RNA was carried out with random hexamers. TCRdb re-called the immunoSEQ multiplex PCR reads through MiXCR, storing one row per CDR3 protein. Of 120,000 to 150,000 distinct CDR3 sequences listed, less than 95% are singletons. The specimen was CD4+ T cells from PBMCs. The receptor source for this set is a human donor in good health.

The chain is built from TRBV20-1 and TRBJ2-5, with TRBD2 matching 8 bases. Unmatched junction bases numbered 11, after V lost 6 bases and J lost 5 bases. Germline lookup yields CDR1 DFQATT and CDR2 SNEGSKA (reference sequence). The CDR3 spans 14 residues. Here the CDR3 DNA reads TGCAGTGCACCGACTAGCGTAAGGGGGGAGACCCAGTACTTC. Translation gives CSAPTSVRGETQYF.

V is TRBV4-1 and J is TRBJ2-3; D is undetermined. Germline CDR1 and CDR2: MGHRA and YSYEKL. The CDR3 is 16 amino acids. V was clipped by 0 bases and J by 3 bases, with 13 bases between them. CDR3: CASSQDQGFSTDTQYF. The CDR3 nucleotides are TGCGCCAGCAGCCAAGATCAAGGCTTCTCTACAGATACGCAGTATTTT.

The chain employs TRBV5-6 and TRBJ2-7, with D perhaps assigned TRBD1 or TRBD2 (5 bases each). Germline values: CDR1 SGHDT, CDR2 YYEEEE. This CDR3 comprises 15 residues. The V gene lost 4 bases and the J gene lost 4 bases, with 18 bases spanning the gap. CDR3 in amino acids: CASSPMWGRRYEQYF. The DNA for the CDR3 is TGTGCCAGCAGCCCGATGTGGGGACGGAGATACGAGCAGTACTTC.

The chain combines TRBV6-6 with TRBJ2-5; 12 nucleotides line up with TRBD2. V lost 5 bases, J lost 6 bases, and 7 bases stayed unmatched. CDR3 size: 15 residues. Germline V gene sequence: CDR1 MNHNY, CDR2 SVGAGI (reference sequence). The CDR3 protein is CASSNRLAGEKTQYF. CDR3 in DNA: TGTGCCAGCAGTAACCGACTAGCGGGAGAAAAGACCCAGTACTTC.

The chain employs TRBV4-1 and TRBJ2-1; 8 bases match TRBD2. V was clipped by 4 bases and J by 4 bases; unmatched bases: 9. The CDR3 contains 16 residues. The germline V gene has CDR1 MGHRA and CDR2 YSYEKL. CDR3 nucleotides: TGCGCCAGCAGCCCTTTGACTAGCGAGCGTTACAATGAGCAGTTCTTC. This gives the protein CASSPLTSERYNEQFF.

The rearrangement links TRBV9 to TRBJ2-2; 8 nucleotides align to TRBD1. This CDR3 spans 15 amino acids. V gave up 3 bases and J gave up 6 bases; unmatched junction bases: 7. Germline lookup yields CDR1 SGDLS and CDR2 YYNGEE. This CDR3 reads CASSAQGGGSGELFF. The DNA for the CDR3 is TGTGCCAGCAGCGCACAGGGGGGAGGCTCCGGGGAGCTGTTTTTT.

The rearrangement links TRBV19 to TRBJ2-5; no clear D gene. Germline V CDR1 and CDR2: LNHDA, SQIVND (reference sequence). The CDR3 runs to 14 residues. Deletions cut 6 bases from V and 0 bases from J, with 11 bases between. The CDR3 loop is CASSHRGDQETQYF. The CDR3 nucleotides are TGTGCCAGTAGCCACCGCGGTGACCAAGAGACCCAGTACTTC.

This clonotype appeared once. V gene TRBV2 combines with J gene TRBJ2-2; D is undetermined. V gave up 7 bases and J gave up 3 bases, with 12 bases separating them. CDR1 and CDR2 (germline): SNHLY, FYNNEI. This CDR3 is built from 14 residues. As DNA, the CDR3 is TGTGCCAGCATGTTGGGTGGAGACACCGGGGAGCTGTTTTTT. It yields the protein CASMLGGDTGELFF.

The chain employs TRBV5-4 and TRBJ1-2, with D perhaps matching TRBD1 (6 bases). Germline V lookup: CDR1 SGHNT, CDR2 YYREEE (reference sequence). Between the trimmed V and J ends, which lost 3 bases and 2 bases, there was a span of 20 bases. This CDR3 is built from 17 residues. Here the CDR3 reads CASSSPSWGRGNYGYTF. CDR3 nucleotide sequence: TGTGCCAGCAGCTCGCCCTCTTGGGGCAGGGGAAACTATGGCTACACCTTC.

This clonotype has just one count. V is TRBV19 and J is TRBJ2-5, with 7 bases matching TRBD2. The trim removed 8 bases at V and 0 bases at J, leaving 12 bases unmatched. This CDR3 is built from 16 residues. In germline, CDR1 is LNHDA, CDR2 SQIVND (reference sequence). The CDR3: CASSLGVAGYQETQYF. CDR3 nucleotides: TGTGCCAGTTCCCTCGGCGTAGCGGGCTACCAAGAGACCCAGTACTTC. The variable domain in full, completed from reference TRBV19 and TRBJ2-5, reads DGGITQSPKYLFRKEGQNVTLSCEQNLNHDAMYWYRQDPGQGLRLIYYSQIVNDFQKGDIAEGYSVSREKKESFPLTVTSAQKNPTAFYLCASSLGVAGYQETQYFGPGTRLLVL.

The rearrangement joins TRBV24-1 to TRBJ2-3, with 8 bases that match TRBD1. Per the germline V gene, CDR1 is KGHDR and CDR2 is SFDVKD. The CDR3 spans 17 residues. J was trimmed by 2 bases and V by 4 bases; bases with no gene match: 10. The CDR3 DNA reads as TGTGCCACCAGTGACTCCCTCGGGACAGGTCACACAGATACGCAGTATTTT. Amino acids: CATSDSLGTGHTDTQYF.